The 18 T cell receptor beta chains in this list originate from one sample, sequenced in a study of T cell changes during pregnancy in multiple sclerosis. Sequenced by immunoSEQ multiplex PCR; TCRdb stores in-frame clones only, minus some. The table records fewer than 60,000 clones, 90% of them present only once. This sample comprised peripheral blood, obtained in the third trimester of pregnancy. The source is a female donor in good health, enrolled as a control in a pregnancy study.

This sequence joins TRBV30 and TRBJ2-7, with D perhaps matching TRBD1 (5 bases). CDR1 is GTSNPN and CDR2 is SVGIG in the germline V gene (reference sequence). The V end lost 2 bases, the J end lost 5 bases, and 16 bases lay between the germline ends. There are 14 residues in the CDR3. CDR3 coding DNA: TGTGCCTGGAGTACCCGGCCAGGGAATAACGAGCAGTACTTC. Protein product: CAWSTRPGNNEQYF.

The table lists this clone with a count of one. The chain combines TRBV10-2 with TRBJ1-3; no clear D. This CDR3 comprises 15 residues. Trimming pared 2 bases from V and 1 base from J, leaving 9 bases between. Germline CDR1 is WSHSY and CDR2 is SAAADI. The CDR3 region has the DNA TGCGCCAGCAGTGAGCGACGGACTTCTGGAAACACCATATATTTT. This sequence encodes CASSERRTSGNTIYF.

V is TRBV6-1 and J is TRBJ1-2; 7 bases map to TRBD1. This CDR3 region has 15 residues. Unmatched junction bases numbered 9, after V lost 7 bases and J lost 1 base. Germline V gene sequence: CDR1 MNHNS, CDR2 SASEGT. CDR3 amino acids: CASTDPDRINYGYTF. CDR3 DNA sequence: TGTGCCAGCACCGACCCGGACAGGATTAACTATGGCTACACCTTC.

The rearrangement links TRBV14 to TRBJ1-1; no reliable D call. The CDR3 is made up of 15 amino acids. Germline CDR1 and CDR2: SGHDN and FVKESK. V gave up 3 bases and J gave up 6 bases, with 17 bases separating them. The CDR3 region has the DNA TGTGCCAGCAGCCATGATACGCCGGGTTTTTCTGAAGCTTTCTTT. Its translation is CASSHDTPGFSEAFF.

The chain carries TRBV6-1 and TRBJ1-1; D is undetermined. Germline CDR1 is MNHNS and CDR2 is SASEGT. V dropped 6 bases and J dropped 1 base, with 9 bases sitting between them. The CDR3 loop spans 13 amino acids. The CDR3 loop is CASRRGRNTEAFF. The CDR3 DNA reads TGTGCCAGCAGGAGAGGGCGGAACACTGAAGCTTTCTTT.

A single count supports this clone. This rearrangement joins TRBV6-5 to TRBJ2-2; weak D call: TRBD2 (6 bases). The V end lost 7 bases, the J end lost 4 bases, and 16 bases lay between the germline ends. The germline V gene encodes CDR1 MNHEY and CDR2 SVGAGI. This CDR3 has 15 residues. CDR3 sequence (DNA): TGTGCCAGCATTATAACGGACGGGGGCACCGGGGAGCTGTTTTTT. Translation: CASIITDGGTGELFF.

The chain combines TRBV2 with TRBJ2-1; D is unresolved. Germline V CDR1 and CDR2: SNHLY, FYNNEI. The CDR3 is 14 residues long. The V and J ends lost 5 bases and 10 bases respectively, with 18 bases between them. This chain's CDR3 is CASSRKETFGEQFF. DNA for the CDR3: TGTGCCAGCAGTCGAAAGGAGACGTTTGGGGAGCAGTTCTTC.

This clone was counted a single time. The V and J genes are TRBV28 and TRBJ1-1, with a weak D call TRBD1 (5 bases). The CDR3 totals 14 residues. In germline, CDR1 is MDHEN, CDR2 SYDVKM. With 2 bases removed from V and 6 bases from J, the gap between germline ends came to 13 bases. CDR3 coding DNA: TGTGCCAGCAGTTTAAGAGGTGGGGCCCCTGAAGCTTTCTTT. Its translation is CASSLRGGAPEAFF.

This chain uses TRBV6-1 with TRBJ1-2; 7 bases are a match to TRBD1. CDR3 length equals 15 residues. The V and J ends lost 3 bases and 2 bases, in that order; junction bases with no gene match: 6. Germline CDR1 MNHNS, CDR2 SASEGT. The CDR3 region is CASSDWSGQNYGYTF. In nucleotides, the CDR3 is TGTGCCAGCAGTGATTGGTCGGGACAGAACTATGGCTACACCTTC.

The table lists this clone with a count of one. At one of its ends the junction is not consistent with the germline gene, which may arise from a read error. Other DNA sequences within the sample encode an identical CDR3. The V call is TRBV5-1, the J call TRBJ2-7, with TRBD2 matching over 12 bases. The CDR3 is 15 residues long. CDR1 and CDR2 from the germline V gene are SGHRS and YFSETQ. This chain's CDR3 is CASSQTSGRTYEQYF. The CDR3 bases are TGCGCCAGCTCCCAAACTAGCGGGAGGACCTATGAGCAGTACTTC. Filled out from reference TRBV5-1 and TRBJ2-7, the complete variable domain reads KAGVTQTPRYLIKTRGQQVTLSCSPISGHRSVSWYQQTPGQGLQFLFEYFSETQRNKGNFPGRFSGRQFSNSRSEMNVSTLELGDSALYLCASSQTSGRTYEQYFGPGTRLTVT.

In this sample, this clone turned up once. The chain couples TRBV21-1 to TRBJ2-3; the table names TRBD2, a call not compared with the DNA. TRBV21-1 represents a pseudogene. The CDR3 has 16 amino acids. CDR3 sequence reads: CASSKGCGGASDTQYF. DNA for the CDR3: TGTGCCAGCAGCAAAGGTTGCGGGGGGGCCTCCGATACGCAGTATTTT.

This chain links TRBV14 with TRBJ1-2; tentatively, D is TRBD1 (6 bases). The V end lost 3 bases, the J end lost 6 bases, and 17 bases lay between the germline ends. The CDR3 runs to 15 residues. CDR1 and CDR2 (germline): SGHDN, FVKESK. The CDR3: CASSQETWGRNGYTF. DNA for the CDR3: TGTGCCAGCAGCCAGGAGACATGGGGGCGGAATGGCTACACCTTC.

This clone occurred once. The chain combines TRBV21-1 with TRBJ2-3; the D call of TRBD2 is as the table states it, not checked on the DNA. TRBV21-1 is termed a pseudogene. This CDR3 is 17 amino acids long. The CDR3: CASSRGWTSGRGDTQYF. The CDR3 DNA reads TGTGCCAGCAGCAGAGGCTGGACTAGCGGGAGGGGAGATACGCAGTATTTT.

The sample holds a few counts of this clone. The chain has TRBV19 and TRBJ1-5; D unresolved. Germline V gene data show CDR1 as LNHDA and CDR2 as SQIVND (reference sequence). The CDR3 consists of 15 residues. The V end was cut by 8 bases, the J end by 0 bases, with 14 bases between. The CDR3 loop is CASSYGRNSNQPQHF. The CDR3 bases are TGTGCCAGTTCCTATGGGAGGAATAGCAATCAGCCCCAGCATTTT. The full variable domain, rest sourced from reference TRBV19 and TRBJ1-5, is DGGITQSPKYLFRKEGQNVTLSCEQNLNHDAMYWYRQDPGQGLRLIYYSQIVNDFQKGDIAEGYSVSREKKESFPLTVTSAQKNPTAFYLCASSYGRNSNQPQHFGDGTRLSIL.

This sequence joins TRBV27 and TRBJ1-5, with TRBD1 identical over 7 bases. The V and J ends lost 5 bases and 2 bases, in that order; junction bases with no gene match: 6. The CDR3 loop spans 15 amino acids. In germline, CDR1 is MNHEY, CDR2 SMNVEV (reference sequence). CDR3 loop: CASSVQTGGNQPQHF. In DNA, the CDR3 is TGTGCCAGCAGTGTCCAAACAGGGGGCAATCAGCCCCAGCATTTT.

This chain links TRBV19 with TRBJ2-1; 8 bases map to TRBD2. CDR3 length: 15 residues. The germline V gene encodes CDR1 LNHDA and CDR2 SQIVND (reference sequence). J lost 3 bases, V lost 8 bases, and 9 bases had no gene match. The CDR3 here is CASADSGAFYNEQFF. CDR3 DNA: TGTGCCAGTGCCGATAGCGGGGCCTTCTACAATGAGCAGTTCTTC.

This chain joins TRBV5-1 and TRBJ2-4, with TRBD2 as a possible D gene (7 bases). The CDR3 spans 17 residues. Trimming stripped 0 bases from V and 1 base from J, with 14 bases between. The germline V gene encodes CDR1 SGHRS and CDR2 YFSETQ. The CDR3 bases are TGCGCCAGCAGCTTGGAGGGGGGGGTTTCGGCCAAAAACATTCAGTACTTC. As protein: CASSLEGGVSAKNIQYF.

The genes are TRBV19 and TRBJ1-4; the match to TRBD1 covers 10 bases. Germline V CDR1 and CDR2: LNHDA, SQIVND (reference sequence). There are 14 residues in the CDR3. J was trimmed by 6 bases and V by 4 bases; bases with no gene match: 2. The chain's CDR3 is CASSRDRGDEKLFF. CDR3 DNA: TGTGCCAGTAGTAGGGACAGGGGAGATGAAAAACTGTTTTTT. Complete variable domain (other parts from reference TRBV19 and TRBJ1-4): DGGITQSPKYLFRKEGQNVTLSCEQNLNHDAMYWYRQDPGQGLRLIYYSQIVNDFQKGDIAEGYSVSREKKESFPLTVTSAQKNPTAFYLCASSRDRGDEKLFFGSGTQLSVL.